Sequencing of this T cell receptor (beta chain) was carried out in a study of blood T cell repertoires in COVID-19. The CDR3 has 12 amino acids. The V end was cut by 6 bases, the J end by 15 bases, with 18 bases between. The germline CDR1 and CDR2 sequences are MDHEN and SYDVKM. The data were produced by immunoSEQ multiplex PCR, yet TCRdb's version contains in-frame clones alone and is incomplete. The sample holds a few hundred thousand clones; more than 90% are singletons and the top ten take less than 20%. The sequencing sample was made of PBMCs or T cells enriched from blood (not recorded which). V gene TRBV28 combines with J gene TRBJ1-5; a weak D match, TRBD1 (6 bases). The TCR was taken from a woman aged 25 to 45 who had recovered from COVID-19. Written as DNA, the CDR3 is TGTGCCAGCAGACAAAACAGGGCCCCTGCGCATTTT. As protein: CASRQNRAPAHF.